This T cell receptor beta chain was retrieved from a study of lymphopenia after photon versus proton radiotherapy. Study results and caveats: Post-nadir diversity loss with photons came from oligoclonal expansion, particularly CD8+ Temra cells.

In regard to this clone: Its antigen remains unknown.

Some clones are missing from TCRdb's copy, which holds only in-frame ones; the method was immunoSEQ multiplex PCR. The repertoire has about 34,000 clones, 75% to 90% of them found once; the top ten carry roughly 15%. CDR1 MNHEY and CDR2 SVGAGI come from the germline V gene. The CDR3 length is 14 residues. The V gene end was trimmed by 7 bases and the J gene end by 5 bases; junction bases not matched to a gene: 5. The sequence was collected from a woman aged 70-85 years with pancreatic cancer. Sequenced material: peripheral blood, taken from a patient treated with proton-based radiotherapy. The chain is built from TRBV6-5 and TRBJ2-1; 10 bases align to TRBD2. The CDR3 spells CASTLLAGHNEQFF. The CDR3, as DNA: TGTGCCAGCACCCTACTAGCGGGGCACAATGAGCAGTTCTTC.